Shown below are 31 T cell receptor beta chains from a single sample sequenced in a study of cytomegalovirus exposure and HLA in healthy donors. In the PCR, 60 Vbeta and 13 Jbeta primers were used. This table comes from immunoSEQ multiplex PCR, and its TCRdb copy is limited to in-frame clones, with some not included. The data contain 200,000 to 250,000 clones, almost 85% of them singletons. Sequences were obtained from PBMCs. The receptor set was obtained from a woman aged 40 to 50 in good health and CMV-seronegative.

The chain employs TRBV18 and TRBJ2-5; TRBD2 is a possible D gene (6 bases). Trimming stripped 2 bases from V and 3 bases from J, with 7 bases between. This CDR3 contains 13 residues. Germline-derived CDR1 and CDR2 are KGHSH and LQKENI. CDR3 DNA sequence: TGTGCCAGCTCACCAGGGGGGAAAGAGACCCAGTACTTC. Protein: CASSPGGKETQYF.

The chain is built from TRBV5-4 and TRBJ2-3; weak D call: TRBD2 (5 bases). Looked up from germline, CDR1 is SGHNT and CDR2 is YYREEE (reference sequence). The V end lost 6 bases, the J end lost 0 bases, and 23 bases lay between the germline ends. The CDR3 runs to 18 residues. As DNA, the CDR3 is TGTGCCAGCACCCCGTCTCCGAGAAGCGGTGTAAGCACAGATACGCAGTATTTT. This encodes CASTPSPRSGVSTDTQYF.

The chain carries TRBV13 and TRBJ2-7; maybe TRBD1 (5 bases). Trimming pared 1 base from V and 0 bases from J, leaving 16 bases between. The germline gives CDR1 PRHDT, CDR2 FYEKMQ (reference sequence). The CDR3 has 17 residues. The DNA for the CDR3 is TGTGCCAGCAGCTTAGTTGGGGCCCCGGACAACTCCTACGAGCAGTACTTC. Its protein product is CASSLVGAPDNSYEQYF.

This clone appeared a few times. This sequence joins TRBV5-6 and TRBJ1-1; weak D call: TRBD1 (5 bases). Trimming pared 4 bases from V and 2 bases from J, leaving 21 bases between. Germline CDR1 and CDR2: SGHDT and YYEEEE. This CDR3 region has 17 residues. Here the CDR3 reads CASSLGHLSLINTEAFF. CDR3 nucleotide sequence: TGTGCCAGCAGCCTCGGACACCTCTCGCTTATAAACACTGAAGCTTTCTTT. The full variable domain, with the rest looked up from reference TRBV5-6 and TRBJ1-1, is DAGVTQSPTHLIKTRGQQVTLRCSPKSGHDTVSWYQQALGQGPQFIFQYYEEEERQRGNFPDRFSGHQFPNYSSELNVNALLLGDSALYLCASSLGHLSLINTEAFFGQGTRLTVV.

CDR3 amino acids: CASSPQGSYSNQPQHF. Written as DNA, the CDR3 is TGTGCCAGCTCACCACAAGGGAGTTATAGCAATCAGCCCCAGCATTTT. The rearrangement uses TRBV18 and TRBJ1-5; no reliable D call. The CDR3 contains 16 residues. V lost 1 base, J lost 0 bases, and 10 bases lay in between. The V gene's germline CDR1 is KGHSH and CDR2 LQKENI.

This clone was seen only once. V usage is TRBV14 and J usage is TRBJ2-2; 14 nucleotides match TRBD2. The length of the CDR3 is 20 residues. Unmatched junction bases numbered 8, after V lost 2 bases and J lost 0 bases. The germline V gene has CDR1 SGHDN and CDR2 FVKESK. CDR3 residues: CASSQTGTSGGPANTGELFF. In nucleotides, the CDR3 is TGTGCCAGCAGCCAAACCGGGACTAGCGGGGGACCGGCGAACACCGGGGAGCTGTTTTTT. The full variable domain, in which reference TRBV14 and TRBJ2-2 provide the parts outside the CDR3, is EAGVTQFPSHSVIEKGQTVTLRCDPISGHDNLYWYRRVMGKEIKFLLHFVKESKQDESGMPNNRFLAERTGGTYSTLKVQPAELEDSGVYFCASSQTGTSGGPANTGELFFGEGSRLTVL.

The chain uses TRBV27 and TRBJ2-5; D is perhaps TRBD2 (7 bases). The length of the CDR3 is 16 residues. V was cut by 2 bases and J by 1 base, with 14 bases left in between. CDR1 is MNHEY and CDR2 is SMNVEV in the germline V gene (reference sequence). The CDR3: CASSLTGEGVQETQYF. The CDR3, as DNA: TGTGCCAGCAGTTTAACTGGGGAGGGGGTCCAAGAGACCCAGTACTTC.

The genes are TRBV29-1 and TRBJ1-1; TRBD1 matches 10 bases. The V gene's germline CDR1 is SQVTM and CDR2 ANQGSEA. V shed 7 bases and J 4 bases; nucleotides not matched to a gene: 6. This CDR3 is 13 amino acids long. In DNA form, the CDR3 reads TGCAGCGCCCGACAGGGGGCAGGCACTGAAGCTTTCTTT. Translating gives CSARQGAGTEAFF.

The rearrangement joins TRBV6-5 to TRBJ2-7; no clear D. The CDR3 totals 13 residues. Trimming stripped 5 bases from V and 4 bases from J, with 12 bases between. Germline values: CDR1 MNHEY, CDR2 SVGAGI. The CDR3 sequence: CASSAPGHYEQYF. For the CDR3, the DNA is TGTGCCAGCAGTGCCCCCGGTCATTACGAGCAGTACTTC.

This clone came up a few times. V and J are TRBV6-1 and TRBJ2-7; 8 bases align to TRBD1. The CDR3 runs to 13 residues. Per germline, CDR1 MNHNS and CDR2 SASEGT. Unmatched junction bases numbered 3, after V lost 7 bases and J lost 1 base. The CDR3 sequence: CASTDRASYEQYF. CDR3 sequence (DNA): TGTGCCAGCACGGACAGGGCGTCCTACGAGCAGTACTTC.

This chain joins TRBV6-5 and TRBJ1-1; D may be TRBD1 (6 bases). The germline V gene encodes CDR1 MNHEY and CDR2 SVGAGI. V lost 2 bases and J 1 base, leaving 11 bases between the germline ends. This CDR3 is 15 amino acids long. The CDR3 DNA reads as TGTGCCAGCAGTTACGGTGGGGGGGCGAACACTGAAGCTTTCTTT. Translating gives CASSYGGGANTEAFF.

The chain carries TRBV7-3 and TRBJ2-1; possibly TRBD2 for D (6 bases). There are 15 residues in the CDR3. The germline V gene has CDR1 SGHTA and CDR2 FQGTGA. V lost 5 bases and J lost 2, with 13 bases in between. The CDR3 spells CASSPRLGTYNEQFF. CDR3 nucleotide sequence: TGTGCCAGCAGCCCGAGACTAGGTACCTACAATGAGCAGTTCTTC.

The rearrangement uses TRBV5-4 and TRBJ1-1; 9 bases fit TRBD1. Trimming removed 0 bases from V and 7 bases from J; junction bases left unmatched: 7. This CDR3 is 15 amino acids long. Germline lookup yields CDR1 SGHNT and CDR2 YYREEE (reference sequence). CDR3 DNA: TGTGCCAGCAGCTTGGCACAGGGGGCGGGGGGTGAAGCTTTCTTT. Residues: CASSLAQGAGGEAFF.

This chain uses TRBV7-2 with TRBJ2-3; TRBD1 matches at 9 bases. The trim removed 9 bases at V and 6 bases at J, leaving 16 bases unmatched. The CDR3 spans 16 residues. Germline V gene lookup returns CDR1 SGHTA and CDR2 FQGNSA. The chain's CDR3 is CASRSGQGGISDTQYF. The CDR3 DNA reads as TGTGCCAGTCGATCGGGACAGGGTGGGATAAGTGATACGCAGTATTTT.

The chain uses TRBV5-6 and TRBJ2-7; D possibly corresponds to TRBD1 (6 bases). This CDR3 spans 14 amino acids. The V end was cut by 2 bases, the J end by 2 bases, with 11 bases between. The germline V gene encodes CDR1 SGHDT and CDR2 YYEEEE. This CDR3 is CASSFRTVTYEQYF. The CDR3 bases are TGTGCCAGCAGCTTCCGGACAGTTACCTACGAGCAGTACTTC.

The V gene is TRBV6-5, the J gene TRBJ2-7; 9 bases agree with TRBD1. With 6 bases clipped from V and 5 bases from J, the junction kept 8 bases outside the gene matches. CDR1 MNHEY and CDR2 SVGAGI come from the germline V gene. This CDR3 contains 14 residues. For the CDR3, the DNA is TGTGCCAGCAGGCACAGGGGGCGGGACCACGAGCAGTACTTC. Translation gives CASRHRGRDHEQYF.

V usage is TRBV7-2 and J usage is TRBJ2-5; 8 nucleotides line up with TRBD1. After removal of 4 bases from V and 1 base from J, the junction contained 5 bases not matched to a gene. The CDR3 runs to 15 residues. CDR1 and CDR2 from the germline V gene are SGHTA and FQGNSA. The CDR3, as DNA: TGTGCCAGCAGCTCCCGGACAGGGCCCCAAGAGACCCAGTACTTC. Amino acids: CASSSRTGPQETQYF.

This chain connects TRBV2 to TRBJ1-3, with TRBD1 matching over 7 bases. The CDR3 totals 16 residues. J gave up 4 bases and V 4 bases, and 10 bases lay outside the gene matches. CDR1 is SNHLY and CDR2 is FYNNEI in the germline V gene. This CDR3 is CASSGTGIASGNTIYF. As DNA, the CDR3 is TGTGCCAGCAGTGGGACAGGAATTGCCTCAGGAAACACCATATATTTT.

The chain has TRBV5-8 and TRBJ1-5, with D maybe TRBD1 (5 bases). Deletions cut 4 bases from V and 10 bases from J, with 27 bases between. Per germline, CDR1 SGHTS and CDR2 YDEGEE. This CDR3 contains 17 residues. The DNA for the CDR3 is TGTGCCAGCAGCCCCCAGGCGGCAGGGTTTGTTCTCCCCCCCCAGCATTTT. Its protein is CASSPQAAGFVLPPQHF. The full variable domain, in which reference TRBV5-8 and TRBJ1-5 provide the parts outside the CDR3, is EAGVTQSPTHLIKTRGQQATLRCSPISGHTSVYWYQQALGLGLQFLLWYDEGEERNRGNFPPRFSGRQFPNYSSELNVNALELEDSALYLCASSPQAAGFVLPPQHFGDGTRLSIL.

The chain is built from TRBV28 and TRBJ2-7; TRBD1 is a possible D gene (6 bases). V lost 2 bases and J 0 bases, leaving 11 bases between the germline ends. The CDR3 is made up of 15 amino acids. Germline CDR1 is MDHEN and CDR2 is SYDVKM. This CDR3 is CASSLTGLSSYEQYF. Here the CDR3 DNA reads TGTGCCAGCAGTTTAACAGGGCTCTCCTCCTACGAGCAGTACTTC.

V is TRBV7-9 and J is TRBJ1-2, with 7 bases matching TRBD1. J gave up 0 bases and V 4 bases, and 5 bases lay outside the gene matches. Germline CDR1 is SEHNR and CDR2 is FQNEAQ (reference sequence). The CDR3 consists of 15 residues. The CDR3 nucleotides are TGTGCCAGCAGCTCTTGGGACAGCCCTAACTATGGCTACACCTTC. Translating it yields CASSSWDSPNYGYTF. Based on the CDR3 plus reference TRBV7-9 and TRBJ1-2, the full variable domain is DTGVSQNPRHKITKRGQNVTFRCDPISEHNRLYWYRQTLGQGPEFLTYFQNEAQLEKSRLLSDRFSAERPKGSFSTLEIQRTEQGDSAMYLCASSSWDSPNYGYTFGSGTRLTVV.

This clone occurred a few times. The V gene is TRBV28, the J gene TRBJ2-7, with TRBD2 matching 9 bases. This CDR3 has 13 residues. Germline V CDR1 and CDR2: MDHEN, SYDVKM. V shed 6 bases, J shed 4 bases, and the junction held 4 bases outside the gene matches. CDR3 DNA sequence: TGTGCCAGCAGGTTAGCGGGGGTTTACGAGCAGTACTTC. Its protein is CASRLAGVYEQYF.

In its sample, this clone was seen a few times. The rearrangement uses TRBV4-3 and TRBJ2-7; 11 bases align to TRBD1. Germline CDR1 LGHNA, CDR2 YSLEER. This CDR3 contains 16 residues. The J segment lost 5 bases and the V segment lost 1 base, leaving 7 bases of the junction unmatched. The CDR3 nucleotides are TGCGCCAGCAGCCAAGCTTTGGGACAGGGGGACGACGAGCAGTACTTC. Residues: CASSQALGQGDDEQYF.

The gene calls are TRBV7-9 and TRBJ2-1; TRBD1 agrees at 8 bases. The CDR3 extends over 15 amino acids. V was clipped by 5 bases and J by 3 bases; unmatched bases: 6. Germline lookup yields CDR1 SEHNR and CDR2 FQNEAQ (reference sequence). CDR3 coding DNA: TGTGCCAGCAGCCACGTCGGACAGGGCTACAATGAGCAGTTCTTC. Protein: CASSHVGQGYNEQFF.

The V call is TRBV6-1, the J call TRBJ1-5, with a weak D call TRBD1 (5 bases). The ends were cut back, 1 base at V and 0 bases at J, with 10 bases in the middle. The CDR3 runs to 16 residues. In germline, CDR1 is MNHNS, CDR2 SASEGT. As DNA, the CDR3 is TGTGCCAGCAGTGAAGTGGGGACTGTTAGCAATCAGCCCCAGCATTTT. This codes for CASSEVGTVSNQPQHF.

The rearrangement links TRBV2 to TRBJ1-3; 8 nucleotides align to TRBD1. Germline V gene sequence: CDR1 SNHLY, CDR2 FYNNEI. CDR3 length: 14 residues. V lost 8 bases to trimming and J lost 1 base; unmatched junction nucleotides: 4. The CDR3 nucleotides read TGTGCCAGCGGAGGACAGGGTTCTGGAAACACCATATATTTT. Its translation is CASGGQGSGNTIYF.

The chain carries TRBV19 and TRBJ2-5; 7 bases match TRBD1. Germline CDR1 LNHDA, CDR2 SQIVND (reference sequence). This CDR3 has 14 amino acids. V lost 5 bases to trimming and J lost 11 bases; unmatched junction nucleotides: 14. CDR3 sequence (DNA): TGTGCCAGTAGTTTCCGGGACAGCAGCTCGGAGCAGTACTTC. Translating gives CASSFRDSSSEQYF.

The chain joins TRBV30 to TRBJ2-4; 11 bases line up with TRBD1. After removal of 7 bases from V and 6 bases from J, the junction contained 5 bases not matched to a gene. The germline gives CDR1 GTSNPN, CDR2 SVGIG (reference sequence). The CDR3 is made up of 13 amino acids. The CDR3 DNA is TGTGCCTTCTCCGGGACAGGGGGAAACATTCAGTACTTC. Translation: CAFSGTGGNIQYF.

The genes are TRBV7-9 and TRBJ2-7; weak D call: TRBD1 (6 bases). Germline assignment: CDR1 SEHNR and CDR2 FQNEAQ (reference sequence). This CDR3 has 16 residues. V shed 0 bases and J shed 6 bases, with 18 bases lying between them. The CDR3 spells CASSLAVRAGAVEQYF. CDR3 coding DNA: TGTGCCAGCAGCTTAGCGGTCCGCGCAGGGGCTGTCGAGCAGTACTTC.

V gene TRBV6-5 combines with J gene TRBJ1-1; 10 bases are a match to TRBD1. The CDR3 is made up of 15 amino acids. Germline CDR1 and CDR2: MNHEY and SVGAGI. Germline trimming cut 2 bases from V and 5 bases from J; bases unmatched to any gene: 5. The CDR3 DNA sequence: TGTGCCAGCAGTTACACCGGACAGGGGGGAACTGAAGCTTTCTTT. Protein: CASSYTGQGGTEAFF.

This clone has just a few counts. The chain links TRBV6-4 to TRBJ2-2; 11 nucleotides line up with TRBD2. CDR3 size: 13 residues. Trimming at V came to 6 bases and at J to 7 bases, leaving 1 base not matched to a gene. Germline V gene data show CDR1 as MRHNA and CDR2 as SNTAGT. CDR3 loop: CASRGLAGGELFF. DNA of the CDR3: TGTGCCAGCAGAGGACTAGCGGGCGGGGAGCTGTTTTTT.